A single sample gave rise to the 10 T cell receptor beta chains below, sequenced in a study of T cells in Graves' hyperthyroidism and ophthalmopathy. TCR beta CDR3 regions were amplified from RNA. First-round RT-PCR targeting the TCR CDR3 was performed with the HTBI primer set. TCRdb re-called the multiplex PCR reads through MiXCR, storing one row per CDR3 protein. Here the sample spans around 600,000 distinct CDR3 sequences, roughly 15% being singletons. Sequencing was performed on blood. The receptors shown here come from a woman aged 45-59 years with Graves' ophthalmopathy.

The chain recombines TRBV30 with TRBJ2-3; D is undetermined. Trimming stripped 1 base from V and 1 base from J, with 12 bases between. The CDR3 has 15 amino acids. Germline CDR1 is GTSNPN and CDR2 is SVGIG (reference sequence). As DNA, the CDR3 is TGTGCCTGGAGTGGCCAGTTGTCGGGCACAGATACGCAGTATTTT. Protein product: CAWSGQLSGTDTQYF.

The V and J genes are TRBV9 and TRBJ2-1, with D tentatively TRBD1 or TRBD2 (7 bases each). This CDR3 contains 17 residues. CDR1 and CDR2 from the germline V gene are SGDLS and YYNGEE. V was trimmed by 7 bases and J by 6 bases, leaving 26 bases between them. CDR3 sequence reads: CASGGGRGREYLNEQFF. The CDR3 region has the DNA TGTGCCAGCGGAGGAGGGAGGGGGCGCGAATACCTCAATGAGCAGTTCTTC.

This clonotype was picked up many times. The rearrangement joins TRBV3-1 to TRBJ2-1; the match to TRBD2 covers 9 bases. The V gene end was trimmed by 1 base and the J gene end by 9 bases; junction bases not matched to a gene: 7. The CDR3 has 15 amino acids. The germline V gene encodes CDR1 LGHDT and CDR2 YNNKEL (reference sequence). The DNA for the CDR3 is TGTGCCAGCAGCCAAGTGGCGGGAGGGCCGGGTGAGCAGTTCTTC. Its translation: CASSQVAGGPGEQFF.

On this clonotype itself: A read error may be the cause here, since a much bigger clone is one base away. The genes are TRBV6-9 and TRBJ2-2; TRBD2 matches at 12 bases. V shed 4 bases, J shed 7 bases, and the junction held 10 bases outside the gene matches. The CDR3 contains 17 residues. Germline V CDR1 and CDR2: MNHGY, SVAAGI. The CDR3, as DNA: TGTGCCAGCAGTTCCCCTAGCGGGAGGGTTAGCAGCGGGGAGCTGTTTTTT. It specifies CASSSPSGRVSSGELFF.

The sample holds many counts of this clonotype. The chain is built from TRBV28 and TRBJ2-5; the match to TRBD2 covers 9 bases. The CDR3 consists of 16 residues. Unmatched junction bases numbered 10, after V lost 4 bases and J lost 4 bases. CDR1 and CDR2 (germline): MDHEN, SYDVKM. This chain's CDR3 is CASSSRWGREGETQYF. The CDR3 coding sequence is TGTGCCAGCAGTTCCCGGTGGGGGCGGGAGGGAGAGACCCAGTACTTC.

This clonotype showed up many times. The V and J genes are TRBV11-2 and TRBJ2-1, with TRBD2 identical over 7 bases. The CDR3 has 15 residues. Unmatched junction bases numbered 3, after V lost 1 base and J lost 3 bases. The germline CDR1 and CDR2 sequences are SGHAT and FQNNGV. The CDR3 loop reads CASSLVLAIYNEQFF. The CDR3 region has the DNA TGTGCCAGCAGCTTAGTACTAGCGATCTACAATGAGCAGTTCTTC.

This clonotype was picked up a small number of times. The rearrangement uses TRBV20-1 and TRBJ2-7, with TRBD2 identical over 12 bases. The CDR3 spans 12 residues. Germline V gene lookup returns CDR1 DFQATT and CDR2 SNEGSKA (reference sequence). Losses at the gene ends were 7 bases for V and 5 bases for J; bases not matched to a gene: 3. For the CDR3, the DNA is TGCAGTGGACTAGCGGGAGTTGACGAGCAGTACTTC. Protein: CSGLAGVDEQYF.

This clonotype was detected many times. The V call is TRBV20-1, the J call TRBJ2-7, with TRBD2 matching 8 bases. Germline V gene data show CDR1 as DFQATT and CDR2 as SNEGSKA (reference sequence). The trim removed 6 bases at V and 0 bases at J, leaving 7 bases unmatched. The CDR3 length is 14 residues. The DNA of the CDR3 is TGCAGTGCAAACAGCGGGAGTGGCTCCTACGAGCAGTACTTC. Translated, it gives CSANSGSGSYEQYF.

This clonotype was picked up many times. The rearrangement uses TRBV27 and TRBJ2-7; D not resolved. Germline V gives CDR1 MNHEY, CDR2 SMNVEV (reference sequence). This CDR3 is 16 amino acids long. V lost 2 bases and J 5 bases, leaving 19 bases between the germline ends. CDR3 protein: CASSLRQGRLADEQYF. Written as DNA, the CDR3 is TGTGCCAGCAGTTTAAGGCAAGGGCGGCTCGCCGACGAGCAGTACTTC.

This clonotype was picked up many times. This chain links TRBV2 with TRBJ1-2; D may be TRBD1 (6 bases). Germline V gene sequence: CDR1 SNHLY, CDR2 FYNNEI. Between the trimmed V and J ends, which lost 0 bases and 8 bases, there was a span of 13 bases. There are 14 residues in the CDR3. The CDR3 DNA reads TGTGCCAGCAGTGAAGCGCCGGGGGCCTCGGGCTACACCTTC. It codes for CASSEAPGASGYTF.